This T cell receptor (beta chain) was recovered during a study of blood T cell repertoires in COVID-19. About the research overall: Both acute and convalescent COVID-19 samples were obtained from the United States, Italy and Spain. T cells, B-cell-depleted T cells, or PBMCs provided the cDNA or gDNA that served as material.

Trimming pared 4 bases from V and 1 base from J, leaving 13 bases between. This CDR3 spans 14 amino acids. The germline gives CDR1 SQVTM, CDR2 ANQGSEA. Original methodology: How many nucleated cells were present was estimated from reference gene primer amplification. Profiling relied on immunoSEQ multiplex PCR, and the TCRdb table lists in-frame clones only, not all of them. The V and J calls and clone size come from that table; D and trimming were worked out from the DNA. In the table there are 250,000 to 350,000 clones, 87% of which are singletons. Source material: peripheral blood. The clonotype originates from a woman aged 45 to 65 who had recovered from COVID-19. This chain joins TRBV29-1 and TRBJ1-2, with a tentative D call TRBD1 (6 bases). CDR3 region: CSVVHLRGNYGYTF. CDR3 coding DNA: TGCAGCGTTGTCCACCTCAGGGGTAACTATGGCTACACCTTC.